This T cell receptor (beta chain) is from a study of breast tumors, draining lymph nodes, adjacent tissues. Findings of the study overall: Compared with lymph nodes, tumors were less diverse; compared with nontumor tissue, more. The lymph node origin of tumor T cells was framed as consistent with a hypothesis, not demonstrated. Luminal-like breast cancer showed significantly greater tumor-nontumor repertoire similarity than basal-like breast cancer did.

Per germline, CDR1 MNHEY and CDR2 SVGAGI. The CDR3 covers 14 residues. Samples came from axillary lymph nodes draining the breast cancer. MiXCR, run by TCRdb on the multiplex PCR reads, gives a single entry per CDR3 protein. The sample includes about 180,000 distinct CDR3 sequences, about 33% of them seen just once. About this clonotype itself: The antigen is undetermined. The junction differs from germline at one of its ends, possibly a read error.

Sequencing input: axillary lymph node tissue. This receptor was obtained from a female donor with breast cancer. Some clones in this sample may be carry-over from other donors' samples. This rearrangement joins TRBV6-5 to TRBJ1-4; D gene unclear. The CDR3 sequence is CASSHERVGEKLFF. The CDR3 coding sequence is TGTGCCAGCAGTCACGAGAGGGTGGGTGAAAAGCTGTTTTTT.